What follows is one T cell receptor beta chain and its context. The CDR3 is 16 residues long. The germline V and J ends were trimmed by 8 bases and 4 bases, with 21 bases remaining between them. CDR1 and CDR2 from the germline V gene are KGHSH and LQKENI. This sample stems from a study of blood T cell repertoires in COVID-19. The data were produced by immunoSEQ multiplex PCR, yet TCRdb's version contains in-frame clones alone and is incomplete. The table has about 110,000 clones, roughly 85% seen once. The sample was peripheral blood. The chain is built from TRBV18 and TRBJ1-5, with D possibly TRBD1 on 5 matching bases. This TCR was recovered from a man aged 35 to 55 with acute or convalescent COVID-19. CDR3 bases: TGTGCCAGCGCGGGAGTTCCGGGGGTCCTAAATCAGCCCCAGCATTTT. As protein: CASAGVPGVLNQPQHF. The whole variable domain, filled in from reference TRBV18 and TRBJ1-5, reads NAGVMQNPRHLVRRRGQEARLRCSPMKGHSHVYWYRQLPEEGLKFMVYLQKENIIDESGMPKERFSAEFPKEGPSILRIQQVVRGDSAAYFCASAGVPGVLNQPQHFGDGTRLSIL.